This T cell receptor (beta chain) was sequenced in a study of blood T cell repertoires in COVID-19. Overall study: Acute and convalescent COVID-19 specimens originated in the United States, Italy and Spain. The analysed material was cDNA or gDNA that came from T cells, B-cell-depleted T cells, or PBMCs.

In the source study's methods: Quantification of nucleated cells was approximated via reference gene primer amplification. The repertoire was sequenced with immunoSEQ multiplex PCR; TCRdb's copy has only in-frame clones and lacks some. V, J and clone size are those of that table, while D and trimming were read from the DNA. The sample yields around 160,000 clones, 82% seen once. Sequencing was carried out using peripheral blood. This TCR derives from a human donor with acute or convalescent COVID-19. The donor label of this sample is uncertain.

DNA for the CDR3: TGTGCCAGCAGCCCGGGGGGAAGGAACATGCCAAATTCACCCCTCCACTTT. It codes for CASSPGGRNMPNSPLHF. V gene TRBV3-1 (or the pseudogene TRBV3-2) combines with J gene TRBJ1-6; a possible D gene is TRBD1 (5 bases). V shed 4 bases and J shed 7 bases, with 20 bases lying between them. Germline CDR1 and CDR2: LGHDT and YNNKEL (reference sequence). The CDR3 covers 17 residues.